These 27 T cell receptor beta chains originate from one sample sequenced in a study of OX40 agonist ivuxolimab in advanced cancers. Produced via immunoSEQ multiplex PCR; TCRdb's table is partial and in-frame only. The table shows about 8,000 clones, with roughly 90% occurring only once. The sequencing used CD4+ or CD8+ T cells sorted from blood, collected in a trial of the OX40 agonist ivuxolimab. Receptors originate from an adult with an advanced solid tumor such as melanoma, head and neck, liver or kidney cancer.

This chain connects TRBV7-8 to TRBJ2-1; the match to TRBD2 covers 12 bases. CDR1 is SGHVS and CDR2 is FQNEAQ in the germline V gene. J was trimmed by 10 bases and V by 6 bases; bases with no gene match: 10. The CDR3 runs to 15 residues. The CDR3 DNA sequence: TGTGCCAGCAGTCTCCTAGCGGGAGGGGGTATGGAGCAGTTCTTC. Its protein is CASSLLAGGGMEQFF. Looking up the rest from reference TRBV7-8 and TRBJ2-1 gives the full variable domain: GAGVSQSPRYKVAKRGQDVALRCDPISGHVSLFWYQQALGQGPEFLTYFQNEAQLDKSGLPSDRFFAERPEGSVSTLKIQRTQQEDSAVYLCASSLLAGGGMEQFFGPGTRLTVL.

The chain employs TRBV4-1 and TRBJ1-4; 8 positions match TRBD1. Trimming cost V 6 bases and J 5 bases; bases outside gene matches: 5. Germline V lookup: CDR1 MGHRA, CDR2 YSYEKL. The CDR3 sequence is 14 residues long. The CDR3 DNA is TGCGCCAGCAGGCACCAGGGGGCAAATGAAAAACTGTTTTTT. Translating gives CASRHQGANEKLFF.

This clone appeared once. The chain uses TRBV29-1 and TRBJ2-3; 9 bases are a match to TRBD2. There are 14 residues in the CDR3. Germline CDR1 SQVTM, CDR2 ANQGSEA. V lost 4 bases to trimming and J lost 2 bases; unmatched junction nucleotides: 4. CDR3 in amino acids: CSVGASGITDTQYF. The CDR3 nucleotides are TGCAGCGTTGGGGCTAGCGGGATCACAGATACGCAGTATTTT.

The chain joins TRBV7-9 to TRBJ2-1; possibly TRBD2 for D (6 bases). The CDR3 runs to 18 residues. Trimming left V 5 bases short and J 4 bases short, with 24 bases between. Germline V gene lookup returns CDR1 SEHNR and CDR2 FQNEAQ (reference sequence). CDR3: CASSPPVEPSEHYNEQFF. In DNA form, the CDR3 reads TGTGCCAGCAGCCCGCCTGTCGAACCTAGCGAACATTACAATGAGCAGTTCTTC.

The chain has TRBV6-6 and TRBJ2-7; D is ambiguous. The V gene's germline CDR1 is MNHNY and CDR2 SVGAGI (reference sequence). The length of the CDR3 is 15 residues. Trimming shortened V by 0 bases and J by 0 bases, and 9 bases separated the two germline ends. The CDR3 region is CASSYSIGRSYEQYF. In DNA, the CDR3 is TGTGCCAGCAGTTACTCGATTGGCCGCTCCTACGAGCAGTACTTC.

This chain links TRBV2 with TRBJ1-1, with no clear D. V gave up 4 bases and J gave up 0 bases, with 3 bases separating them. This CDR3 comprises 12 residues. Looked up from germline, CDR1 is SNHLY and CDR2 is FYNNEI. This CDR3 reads CASSGLNTEAFF. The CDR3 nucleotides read TGTGCCAGCAGTGGCCTGAACACTGAAGCTTTCTTT.

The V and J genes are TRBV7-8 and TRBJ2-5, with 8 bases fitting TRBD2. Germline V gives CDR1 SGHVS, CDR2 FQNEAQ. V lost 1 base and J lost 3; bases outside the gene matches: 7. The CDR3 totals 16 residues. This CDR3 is CASSLGGTGGKETQYF. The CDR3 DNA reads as TGTGCCAGCAGCTTAGGTGGTACGGGAGGGAAAGAGACCCAGTACTTC.

The DNA of the CDR3 is TGTGCCAGCAGTCAACTGGGTGGCACAGATACGCAGTATTTT. Translated, it gives CASSQLGGTDTQYF. The gene calls are TRBV25-1 and TRBJ2-3; unclear D gene. The germline gives CDR1 MGHDK, CDR2 SYGVNS. This CDR3 has 14 residues. Trimming removed 5 bases from V and 1 base from J, with 10 bases in between.

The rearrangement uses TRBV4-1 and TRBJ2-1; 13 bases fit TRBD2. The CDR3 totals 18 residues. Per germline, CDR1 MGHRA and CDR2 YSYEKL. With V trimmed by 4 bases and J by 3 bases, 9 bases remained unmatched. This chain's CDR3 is CASSPGTSGIGYYNEQFF. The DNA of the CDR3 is TGCGCCAGCAGCCCGGGGACTAGCGGGATAGGTTACTACAATGAGCAGTTCTTC.

CDR3 sequence reads: CASSERSRIIVDETQYF. The CDR3 bases are TGTGCCAGCAGTGAGCGTAGCAGGATCATCGTCGACGAGACCCAGTACTTC. The rearrangement uses TRBV6-4 and TRBJ2-5; D is undetermined. This CDR3 has 17 amino acids. Germline values: CDR1 MRHNA, CDR2 SNTAGT. The V and J ends lost 3 bases and 5 bases respectively, with 22 bases between them.

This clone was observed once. The CDR3 bases are TGTGCCAGCAGCTTAGGGGGGGCCCGGAGCGCCTCCACAGATACGCAGTATTTT. It specifies CASSLGGARSASTDTQYF. The chain combines TRBV7-3 with TRBJ2-3, with a tentative D call TRBD2 (7 bases). The CDR3 spans 18 residues. The V gene's germline CDR1 is SGHTA and CDR2 FQGTGA. V was clipped by 2 bases and J by 2 bases, with 20 bases between them.

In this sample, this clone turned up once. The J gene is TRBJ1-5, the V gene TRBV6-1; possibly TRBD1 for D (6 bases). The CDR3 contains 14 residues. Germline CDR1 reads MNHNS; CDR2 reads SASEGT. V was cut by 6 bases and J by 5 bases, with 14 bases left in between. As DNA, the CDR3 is TGTGCCAGCAGAGAATTGACAGGATATCAGCCCCAGCATTTT. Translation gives CASRELTGYQPQHF.

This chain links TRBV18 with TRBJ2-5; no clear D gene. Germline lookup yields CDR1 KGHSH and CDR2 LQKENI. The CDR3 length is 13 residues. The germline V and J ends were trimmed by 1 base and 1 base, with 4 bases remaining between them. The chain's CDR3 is CASSPQVQETQYF. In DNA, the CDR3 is TGTGCCAGCTCACCACAGGTCCAAGAGACCCAGTACTTC.

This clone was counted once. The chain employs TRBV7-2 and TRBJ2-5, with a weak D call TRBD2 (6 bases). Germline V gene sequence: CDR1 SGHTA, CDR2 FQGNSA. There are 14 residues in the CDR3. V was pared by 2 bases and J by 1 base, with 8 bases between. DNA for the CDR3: TGTGCCAGCAGCTTAAGGAGGGTCCAAGAGACCCAGTACTTC. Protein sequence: CASSLRRVQETQYF.

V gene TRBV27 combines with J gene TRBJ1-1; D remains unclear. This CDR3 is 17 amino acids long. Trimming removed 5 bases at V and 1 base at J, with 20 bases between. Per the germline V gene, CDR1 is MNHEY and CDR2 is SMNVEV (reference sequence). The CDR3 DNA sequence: TGTGCCAGCAGTCCATTCCGGGGTGCGGCGAGGAACACTGAAGCTTTCTTT. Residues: CASSPFRGAARNTEAFF.

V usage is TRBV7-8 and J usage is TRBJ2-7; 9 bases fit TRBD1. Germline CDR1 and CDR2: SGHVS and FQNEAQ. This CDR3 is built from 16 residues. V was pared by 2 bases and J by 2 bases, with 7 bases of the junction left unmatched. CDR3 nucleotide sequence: TGTGCCAGCAGCTTAACGAGTGGGACAGGGACCTACGAGCAGTACTTC. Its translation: CASSLTSGTGTYEQYF.

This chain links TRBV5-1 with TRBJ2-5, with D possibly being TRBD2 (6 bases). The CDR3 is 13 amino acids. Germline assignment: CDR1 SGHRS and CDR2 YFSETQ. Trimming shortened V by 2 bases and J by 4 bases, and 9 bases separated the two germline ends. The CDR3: CASSFGGRETQYF. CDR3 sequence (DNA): TGCGCCAGCAGCTTCGGGGGTAGAGAGACCCAGTACTTC.

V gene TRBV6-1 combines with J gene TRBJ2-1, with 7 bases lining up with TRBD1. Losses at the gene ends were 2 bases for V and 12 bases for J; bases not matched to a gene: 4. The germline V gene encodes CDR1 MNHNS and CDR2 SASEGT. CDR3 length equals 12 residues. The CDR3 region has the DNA TGTGCCAGCAGTGAAAGGGGGCCCCTGCAGTTCTTC. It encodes CASSERGPLQFF.

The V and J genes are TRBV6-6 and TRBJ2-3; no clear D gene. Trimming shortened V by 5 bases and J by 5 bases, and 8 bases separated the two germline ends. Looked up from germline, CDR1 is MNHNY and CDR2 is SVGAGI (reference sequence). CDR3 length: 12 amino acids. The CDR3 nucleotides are TGTGCCAGCAGTCCCTTCGTAGATACGCAGTATTTT. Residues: CASSPFVDTQYF.

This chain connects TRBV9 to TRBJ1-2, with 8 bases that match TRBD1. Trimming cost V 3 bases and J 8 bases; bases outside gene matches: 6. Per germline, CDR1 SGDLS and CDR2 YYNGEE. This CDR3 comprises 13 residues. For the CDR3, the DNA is TGTGCCAGCAGCGCGACAGGGGTGCAGGGCTACACCTTC. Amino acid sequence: CASSATGVQGYTF.

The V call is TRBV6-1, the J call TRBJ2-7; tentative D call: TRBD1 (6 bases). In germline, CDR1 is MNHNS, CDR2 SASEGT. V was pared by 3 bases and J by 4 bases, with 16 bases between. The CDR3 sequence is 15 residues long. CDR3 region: CASSDGTPDLYEQYF. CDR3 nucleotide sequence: TGTGCCAGCAGTGATGGGACACCGGATCTATACGAGCAGTACTTC.

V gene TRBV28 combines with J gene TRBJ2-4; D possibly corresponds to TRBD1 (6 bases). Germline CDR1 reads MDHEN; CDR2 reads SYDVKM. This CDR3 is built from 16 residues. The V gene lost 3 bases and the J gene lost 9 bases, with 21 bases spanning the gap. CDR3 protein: CASSFRLRGMERIQYF. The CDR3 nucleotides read TGTGCCAGCAGTTTCCGTTTAAGGGGGATGGAGCGCATTCAGTACTTC.

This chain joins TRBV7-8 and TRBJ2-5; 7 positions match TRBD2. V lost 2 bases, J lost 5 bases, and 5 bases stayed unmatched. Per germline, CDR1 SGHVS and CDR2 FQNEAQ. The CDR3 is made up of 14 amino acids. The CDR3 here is CASSLTGDYETQYF. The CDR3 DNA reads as TGTGCCAGCAGCTTAACCGGGGACTACGAGACCCAGTACTTC.

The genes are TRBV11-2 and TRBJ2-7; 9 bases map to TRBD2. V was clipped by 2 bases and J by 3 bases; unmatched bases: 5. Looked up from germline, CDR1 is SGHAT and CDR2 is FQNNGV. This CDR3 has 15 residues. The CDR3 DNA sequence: TGTGCCAGCAGCTTAACTAGCGGGCAACACTACGAGCAGTACGTC. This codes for CASSLTSGQHYEQYV.

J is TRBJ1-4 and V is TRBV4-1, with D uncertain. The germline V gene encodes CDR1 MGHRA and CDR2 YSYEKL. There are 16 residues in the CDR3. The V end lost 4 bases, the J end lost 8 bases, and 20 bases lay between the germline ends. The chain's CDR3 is CASSPQGGTRREKLFF. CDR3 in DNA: TGCGCCAGCAGCCCGCAAGGCGGTACCCGAAGGGAAAAACTGTTTTTT.

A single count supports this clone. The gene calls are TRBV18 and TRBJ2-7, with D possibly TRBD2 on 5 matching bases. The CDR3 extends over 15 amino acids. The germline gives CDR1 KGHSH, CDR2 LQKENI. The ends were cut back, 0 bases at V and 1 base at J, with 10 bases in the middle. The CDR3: CASSPPSRTSYEQYF. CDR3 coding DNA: TGTGCCAGCTCACCACCGTCCAGGACTTCCTACGAGCAGTACTTC.

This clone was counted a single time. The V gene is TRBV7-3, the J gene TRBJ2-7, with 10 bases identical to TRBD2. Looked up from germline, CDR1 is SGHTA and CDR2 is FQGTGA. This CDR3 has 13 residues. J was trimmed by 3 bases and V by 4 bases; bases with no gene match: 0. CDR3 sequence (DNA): TGTGCCAGCAGCTCTAGCGGGAGCTACGAGCAGTACTTC. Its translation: CASSSSGSYEQYF.